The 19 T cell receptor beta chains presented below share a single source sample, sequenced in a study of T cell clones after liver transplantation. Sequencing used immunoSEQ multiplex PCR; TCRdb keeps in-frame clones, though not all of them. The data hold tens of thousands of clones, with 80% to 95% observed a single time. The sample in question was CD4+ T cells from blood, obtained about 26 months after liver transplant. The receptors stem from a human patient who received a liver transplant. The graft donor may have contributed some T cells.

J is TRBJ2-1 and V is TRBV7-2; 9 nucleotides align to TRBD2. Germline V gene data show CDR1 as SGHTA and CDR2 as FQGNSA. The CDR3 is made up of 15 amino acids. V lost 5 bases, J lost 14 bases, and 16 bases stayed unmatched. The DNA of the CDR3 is TGTGCCAGCAGCCTTAGCGGGAGCCCCCGGGAGGGAGAGTTCTTC. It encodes CASSLSGSPREGEFF.

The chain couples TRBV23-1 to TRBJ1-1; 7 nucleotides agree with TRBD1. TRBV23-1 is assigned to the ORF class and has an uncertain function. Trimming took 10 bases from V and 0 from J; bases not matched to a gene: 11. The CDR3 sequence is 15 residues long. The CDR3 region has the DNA TGCGCCACCAGGAAACCGGGACAGATGAACACTGAAGCTTTCTTT. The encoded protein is CATRKPGQMNTEAFF.

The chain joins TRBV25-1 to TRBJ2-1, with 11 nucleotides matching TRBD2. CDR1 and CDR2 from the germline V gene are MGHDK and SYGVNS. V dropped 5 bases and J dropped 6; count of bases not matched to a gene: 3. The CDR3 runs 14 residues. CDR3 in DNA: TGTGCCAGCAGTTCGGGACTAGCGGCCAATGAGCAGTTCTTC. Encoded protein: CASSSGLAANEQFF.

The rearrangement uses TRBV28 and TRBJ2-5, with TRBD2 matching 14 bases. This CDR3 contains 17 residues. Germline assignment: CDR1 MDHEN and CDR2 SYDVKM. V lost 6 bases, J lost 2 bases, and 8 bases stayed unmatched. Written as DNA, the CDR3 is TGTGCCAGCAGGACTCGACTAGCGGGAGGGAGGCAAGAGACCCAGTACTTC. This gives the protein CASRTRLAGGRQETQYF.

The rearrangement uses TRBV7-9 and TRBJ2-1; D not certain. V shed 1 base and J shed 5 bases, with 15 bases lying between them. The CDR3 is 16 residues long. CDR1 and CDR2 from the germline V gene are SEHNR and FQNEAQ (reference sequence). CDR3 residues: CASSLDPGRGNNEQFF. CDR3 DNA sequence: TGTGCCAGCAGCTTAGATCCGGGCCGAGGAAACAATGAGCAGTTCTTC. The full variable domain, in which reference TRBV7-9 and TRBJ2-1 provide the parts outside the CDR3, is DTGVSQNPRHKITKRGQNVTFRCDPISEHNRLYWYRQTLGQGPEFLTYFQNEAQLEKSRLLSDRFSAERPKGSFSTLEIQRTEQGDSAMYLCASSLDPGRGNNEQFFGPGTRLTVL.

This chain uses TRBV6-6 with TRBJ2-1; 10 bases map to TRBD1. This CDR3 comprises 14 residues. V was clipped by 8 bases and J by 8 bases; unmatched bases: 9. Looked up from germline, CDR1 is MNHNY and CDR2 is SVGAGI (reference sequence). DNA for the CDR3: TGTGCCAGCTCCGGGACAGGGGTTTGGGATGAGCAGTTCTTC. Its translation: CASSGTGVWDEQFF.

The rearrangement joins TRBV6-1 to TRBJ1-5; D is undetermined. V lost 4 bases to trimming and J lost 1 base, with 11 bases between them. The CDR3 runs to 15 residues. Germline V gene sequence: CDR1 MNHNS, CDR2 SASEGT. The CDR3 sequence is CASSGEGASNQPQHF. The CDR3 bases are TGTGCCAGCAGTGGAGAGGGTGCAAGCAATCAGCCCCAGCATTTT.

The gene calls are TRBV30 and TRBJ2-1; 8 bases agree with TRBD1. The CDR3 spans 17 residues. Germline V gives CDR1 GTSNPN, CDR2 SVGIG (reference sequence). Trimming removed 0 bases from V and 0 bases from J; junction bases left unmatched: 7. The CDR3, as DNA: TGTGCCTGGAGTGTAACCAGGGGGCCGAGCTCCTACAATGAGCAGTTCTTC. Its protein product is CAWSVTRGPSSYNEQFF.

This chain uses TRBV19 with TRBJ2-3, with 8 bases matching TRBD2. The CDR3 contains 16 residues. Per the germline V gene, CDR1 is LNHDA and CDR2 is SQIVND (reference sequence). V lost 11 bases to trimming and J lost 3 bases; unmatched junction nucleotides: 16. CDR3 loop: CAEPLKRASGTDTQYF. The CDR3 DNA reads TGTGCCGAGCCCCTAAAACGAGCTAGCGGGACAGATACGCAGTATTTT.

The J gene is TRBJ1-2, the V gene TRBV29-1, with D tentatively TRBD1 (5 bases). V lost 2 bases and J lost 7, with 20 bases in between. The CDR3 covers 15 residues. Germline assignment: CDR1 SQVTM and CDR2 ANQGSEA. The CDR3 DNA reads TGCAGCGTTGAAAATCTAAGTGGGGGAGCCGGTGGCTACACCTTC. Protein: CSVENLSGGAGGYTF.

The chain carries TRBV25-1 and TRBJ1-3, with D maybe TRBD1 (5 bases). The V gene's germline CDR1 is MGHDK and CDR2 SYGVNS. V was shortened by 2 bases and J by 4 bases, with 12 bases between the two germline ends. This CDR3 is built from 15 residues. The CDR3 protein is CASSEAGAAGNTIYF. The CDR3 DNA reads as TGTGCCAGCAGTGAAGCTGGGGCGGCCGGAAACACCATATATTTT.

The CDR3 nucleotides are TGTGCCAGCAGCGCCTCTATGGGCAATCAGCCCCAGCATTTT. Encoded protein: CASSASMGNQPQHF. The V gene is TRBV2, the J gene TRBJ1-5; D gene uncertain. Germline V gene data show CDR1 as SNHLY and CDR2 as FYNNEI. This CDR3 contains 14 residues. V was pared by 6 bases and J by 2 bases, with 11 bases between.

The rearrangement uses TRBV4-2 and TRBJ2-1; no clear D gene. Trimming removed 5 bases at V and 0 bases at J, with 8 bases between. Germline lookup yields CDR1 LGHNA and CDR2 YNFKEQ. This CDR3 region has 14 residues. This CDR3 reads CASSAQSSYNEQFF. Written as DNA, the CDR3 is TGTGCCAGCAGCGCCCAGAGCTCCTACAATGAGCAGTTCTTC.

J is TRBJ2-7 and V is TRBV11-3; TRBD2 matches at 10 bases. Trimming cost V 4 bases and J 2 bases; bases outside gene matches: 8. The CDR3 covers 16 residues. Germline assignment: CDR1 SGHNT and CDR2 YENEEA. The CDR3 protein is CASSSPASGRPYEQYF. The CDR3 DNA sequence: TGTGCCAGCAGCTCCCCTGCTAGCGGGAGACCCTACGAGCAGTACTTC.

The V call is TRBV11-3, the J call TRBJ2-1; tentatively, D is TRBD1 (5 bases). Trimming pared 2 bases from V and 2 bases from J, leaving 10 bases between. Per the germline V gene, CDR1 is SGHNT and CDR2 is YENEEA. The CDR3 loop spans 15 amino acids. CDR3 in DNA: TGTGCCAGCAGCTTACCCCGACAGACCTACAATGAGCAGTTCTTC. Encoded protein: CASSLPRQTYNEQFF.

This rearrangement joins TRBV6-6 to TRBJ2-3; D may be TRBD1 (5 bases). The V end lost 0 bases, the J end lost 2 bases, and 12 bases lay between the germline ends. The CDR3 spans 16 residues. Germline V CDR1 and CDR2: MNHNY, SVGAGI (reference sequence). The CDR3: CASSYSSQGTTDTQYF. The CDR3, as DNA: TGTGCCAGCAGTTACTCGAGTCAGGGTACCACAGATACGCAGTATTTT.

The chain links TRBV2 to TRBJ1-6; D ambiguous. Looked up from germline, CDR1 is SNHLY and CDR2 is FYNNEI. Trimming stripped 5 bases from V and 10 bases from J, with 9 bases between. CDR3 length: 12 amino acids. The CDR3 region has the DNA TGTGCCAGCAGTCCACAGAGGTCACCCCTCCACTTT. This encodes CASSPQRSPLHF.

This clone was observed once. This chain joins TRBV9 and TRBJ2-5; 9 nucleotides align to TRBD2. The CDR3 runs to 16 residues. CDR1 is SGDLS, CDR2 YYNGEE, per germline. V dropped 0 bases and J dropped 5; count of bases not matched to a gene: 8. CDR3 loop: CASSVEASGTAETQYF. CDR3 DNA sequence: TGTGCCAGCAGCGTAGAAGCTAGCGGGACGGCCGAGACCCAGTACTTC. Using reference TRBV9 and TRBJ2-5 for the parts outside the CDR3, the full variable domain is DSGVTQTPKHLITATGQRVTLRCSPRSGDLSVYWYQQSLDQGLQFLIQYYNGEERAKGNILERFSAQQFPDLHSELNLSSLELGDSALYFCASSVEASGTAETQYFGPGTRLLVL.

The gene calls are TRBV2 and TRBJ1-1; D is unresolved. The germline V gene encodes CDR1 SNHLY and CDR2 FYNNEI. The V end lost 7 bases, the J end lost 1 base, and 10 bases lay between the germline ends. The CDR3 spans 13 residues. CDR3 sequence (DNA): TGTGCCAGCAAACCCTCCAGGAACACTGAAGCTTTCTTT. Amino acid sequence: CASKPSRNTEAFF. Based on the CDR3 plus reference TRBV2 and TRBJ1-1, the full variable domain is EPEVTQTPSHQVTQMGQEVILRCVPISNHLYFYWYRQILGQKVEFLVSFYNNEISEKSEIFDDQFSVERPDGSNFTLKIRSTKLEDSAMYFCASKPSRNTEAFFGQGTRLTVV.